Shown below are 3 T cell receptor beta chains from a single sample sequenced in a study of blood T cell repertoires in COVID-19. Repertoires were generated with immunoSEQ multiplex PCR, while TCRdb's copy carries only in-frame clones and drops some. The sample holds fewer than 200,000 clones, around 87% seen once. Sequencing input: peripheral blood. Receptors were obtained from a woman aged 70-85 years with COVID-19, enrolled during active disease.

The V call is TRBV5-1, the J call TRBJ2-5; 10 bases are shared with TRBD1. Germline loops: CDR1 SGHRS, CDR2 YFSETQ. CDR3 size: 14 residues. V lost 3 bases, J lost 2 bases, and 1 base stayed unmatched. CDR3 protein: CASSWGQGQETQYF. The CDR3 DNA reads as TGCGCCAGCAGCTGGGGACAGGGGCAAGAGACCCAGTACTTC.

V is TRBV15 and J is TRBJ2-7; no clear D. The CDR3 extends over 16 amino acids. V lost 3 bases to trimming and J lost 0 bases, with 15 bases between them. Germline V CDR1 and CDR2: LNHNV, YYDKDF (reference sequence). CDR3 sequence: CATSSPKTSSSYEQYF. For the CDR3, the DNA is TGTGCCACCAGCAGCCCAAAGACATCAAGCTCCTACGAGCAGTACTTC.

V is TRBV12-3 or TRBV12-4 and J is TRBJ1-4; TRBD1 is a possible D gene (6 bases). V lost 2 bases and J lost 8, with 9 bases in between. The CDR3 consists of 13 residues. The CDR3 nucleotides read TGTGCCAGCAGTTTATTAACAGGGGAAAAACTGTTTTTT. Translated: CASSLLTGEKLFF.